The present TCR beta chain was sequenced within a study of T cell responses to AZD1222 COVID-19 vaccine. Turning to the study itself: Second doses were pooled across both intervals (about 4 or about 12 weeks).

The CDR3 loop spans 13 amino acids. Germline assignment: CDR1 LGHDT and CDR2 YNNKEL (reference sequence). V lost 1 base and J lost 15, with 16 bases in between. Produced via immunoSEQ multiplex PCR; TCRdb's table is partial and in-frame only. The sample contains some 150,000 clones, approximately 90% of which appear only once. On this clone: What it binds is unknown.

Study results and caveats: It was only six AZD1222 recipients who were seropositive at baseline. White British people made up most donors, females outnumbered males, and clonal diversity was possibly underestimated.

The TCR originated in an adult in good health. The sequenced sample was peripheral blood, obtained on day 0 of AZD1222 vaccination. This rearrangement joins TRBV3-1 (or the pseudogene TRBV3-2) to TRBJ2-1; D unresolved. The CDR3 sequence: CASSQGQTEVGFF. CDR3 nucleotides: TGTGCCAGCAGCCAAGGACAAACCGAAGTGGGGTTCTTC.